The 10 T cell receptor beta chains presented below share a single source sample, sequenced in a study of T cells in Graves' hyperthyroidism and ophthalmopathy. Researchers took RNA transcripts and amplified the TCR beta CDR3 regions from them. Carried out on the TCR CDR3, a first-round RT-PCR used the HTBI primer set. TCRdb re-called the multiplex PCR reads with MiXCR, one entry per CDR3 protein. The sample carries 300,000 to 400,000 distinct CDR3 sequences, roughly a fifth recorded once. What was sequenced was blood. The receptors shown here come from a woman aged 45-60 years with Graves' hyperthyroidism.

This clonotype appeared many times. CDR3 region: CASSNTGATEAFF. Here the CDR3 DNA reads TGTGCCAGCAGCAACACAGGGGCCACTGAAGCTTTCTTT. The chain recombines TRBV9 with TRBJ1-1, with 7 nucleotides matching TRBD1. V was pared by 4 bases and J by 4 bases, with 4 bases of the junction left unmatched. The germline CDR1 and CDR2 sequences are SGDLS and YYNGEE. This CDR3 has 13 residues.

This clonotype occurred many times. This rearrangement joins TRBV28 to TRBJ2-7; 11 bases are shared with TRBD2. The CDR3 length is 16 residues. The germline gives CDR1 MDHEN, CDR2 SYDVKM. V lost 6 bases to trimming and J lost 0 bases; unmatched junction nucleotides: 7. CDR3 residues: CASSFLAGGNSYEQYF. DNA of the CDR3: TGTGCCAGCAGCTTCTTAGCGGGAGGGAACTCCTACGAGCAGTACTTC.

This clonotype came up a few times. This chain uses TRBV15 with TRBJ2-7; D gene ambiguous. Germline V gene lookup returns CDR1 LNHNV and CDR2 YYDKDF (reference sequence). The CDR3 runs to 16 residues. The V end lost 0 bases, the J end lost 1 base, and 13 bases lay between the germline ends. The CDR3 sequence is CATSRDWILSSYEQYF. The CDR3 DNA reads TGTGCCACCAGCAGAGATTGGATTCTCTCATCCTACGAGCAGTACTTC.

This clonotype was seen repeatedly, ten times or more. The chain carries TRBV5-1 and TRBJ2-1, with a weak D call TRBD2 (6 bases). Germline V gene lookup returns CDR1 SGHRS and CDR2 YFSETQ. Deletions cut 0 bases from V and 0 bases from J, with 10 bases between. The CDR3 has 16 residues. In DNA, the CDR3 is TGCGCCAGCAGCTTGGGGGACTGGAGCTCCTACAATGAGCAGTTCTTC. It yields the protein CASSLGDWSSYNEQFF. Together with reference TRBV5-1 and TRBJ2-1, the CDR3 gives the full variable domain: KAGVTQTPRYLIKTRGQQVTLSCSPISGHRSVSWYQQTPGQGLQFLFEYFSETQRNKGNFPGRFSGRQFSNSRSEMNVSTLELGDSALYLCASSLGDWSSYNEQFFGPGTRLTVL.

This clonotype was counted only a few times. The V call is TRBV5-1, the J call TRBJ2-3; D unclear. Germline assignment: CDR1 SGHRS and CDR2 YFSETQ. There are 13 residues in the CDR3. Trimming removed 0 bases at V and 13 bases at J, with 15 bases between. The CDR3 protein is CASSLDALADEYF. Here the CDR3 DNA reads TGCGCCAGCAGCTTGGATGCCCTCGCGGACGAGTATTTT.

The J gene is TRBJ2-1, the V gene TRBV20-1; a weak D match, TRBD2 (5 bases). Per germline, CDR1 DFQATT and CDR2 SNEGSKA (reference sequence). The CDR3 length is 14 residues. V was pared by 1 base and J by 4 bases, with 11 bases between. Written as DNA, the CDR3 is TGCAGTGCTAGAGGAGCGAGGGTGTACAATGAGCAGTTCTTC. The encoded protein is CSARGARVYNEQFF.

As to this clonotype: A much bigger clone sits one base away, suggesting this may be a read error. This chain connects TRBV4-1 to TRBJ2-2, with a weak D call TRBD2 (5 bases). The germline V and J ends were trimmed by 6 bases and 4 bases, with 9 bases remaining between them. The CDR3 totals 13 residues. CDR1 MGHRA and CDR2 YSYEKL come from the germline V gene. This CDR3 reads CASRRRGTGELFF. CDR3 sequence (DNA): TGCGCCAGCAGGCGACGGGGCACCGGGGAGCTGTTTTTT.

In its sample, this clonotype was seen many times. The chain employs TRBV7-9 and TRBJ1-1, with D tentatively TRBD1 (5 bases). Germline V gene lookup returns CDR1 SEHNR and CDR2 FQNEAQ (reference sequence). Trimming pared 1 base from V and 4 bases from J, leaving 16 bases between. The CDR3 is 16 amino acids. CDR3 protein: CASSLGVGGTTTEAFF. CDR3 DNA sequence: TGTGCCAGCAGCTTAGGTGTAGGAGGGACGACCACTGAAGCTTTCTTT.

This clonotype has a count of ten or more. The chain combines TRBV20-1 with TRBJ1-1; unclear D gene. The germline CDR1 and CDR2 sequences are DFQATT and SNEGSKA (reference sequence). Trimming pared 6 bases from V and 6 bases from J, leaving 8 bases between. The CDR3 contains 10 residues. The CDR3: CSAGAAEAFF. The CDR3, as DNA: TGCAGTGCGGGAGCCGCTGAAGCTTTCTTT.

The CDR3 sequence: CASSVGGNTIYF. Here the CDR3 DNA reads TGTGCCAGCAGCGTTGGAGGAAACACCATATATTTT. The chain carries TRBV3-1 and TRBJ1-3, with D unclear. The germline V gene encodes CDR1 LGHDT and CDR2 YNNKEL (reference sequence). This CDR3 has 12 residues. The V and J ends lost 5 bases and 4 bases respectively, with 6 bases between them.